This T cell receptor (beta chain) appears in the sequencing data of a study of OX40 agonist ivuxolimab in advanced cancers. Concerning the study at large: The costimulatory receptor OX40 (CD134) was targeted by ivuxolimab, a fully human IgG2 agonistic monoclonal antibody. Intravenous ivuxolimab was administered to patients every 2 weeks at six dose levels: 0.01, 0.1, 0.3, 1.5, 3 and 10 mg/kg. Among the roughly 50 dose-escalation patients, about 20 had hepatocellular carcinoma, 15 or so melanoma, 9 renal cell carcinoma and 9 head and neck cancer. In the dose-escalation cohort, 75% to 90% of patients were male, and the mean age was approximately 60 years with a range of roughly 20 to 79. Prior anti-PD-1, anti-PD-L1 or anti-CTLA-4 therapy was permitted, and checkpoint inhibitors had been received by less than 45% of dose-escalation patients. Partial responses occurred in three dose-escalation patients, of whom one had hepatocellular carcinoma and two had cutaneous melanoma. The purpose of peripheral TCRbeta sequencing was to test whether ivuxolimab changed TCR sequence diversity and led to clonal T-cell expansion. The paper describes the monotherapy dose-escalation part (N ≈ 51 patients) of the phase I trial of ivuxolimab.

In the case of this clone: It has no known antigen specificity. No clone much larger than this one lies a single base away; base qualities are absent.

To sequence the TCRbeta CDR3 region, genomic DNA was isolated from the sorted cells. TCRbeta CDR3 regions were sequenced using the immunoSEQ Assay. TCRdb provides this immuneACCESS table in a form limited to in-frame rearrangements. Some clones are lacking; in checked studies, under half of them reflect an unresolved V gene, and why the rest are absent is not known. The sample profile shows about 77,000 clones; over 75% of them were found once. Roughly 0.7% of the sample lies in the top ten. General conclusions and limits of the study: Low levels of normalized T-cell clonal expansion were also seen in some patients who did not respond. Partial responders in the 0.1-3.0 mg/kg groups had among the lowest normalized peripheral clonal expansion, especially among CD8+ T cells. At doses of 0.1 to 3.0 mg/kg, clonal expansion of both CD4+ and CD8+ blood T cells was observed from baseline to week 6. On average, CD8+ T cells showed more expanded clones than CD4+ T cells after ivuxolimab. Antigen specificity was not determined for the clonally expanded peripheral T cells.

V is reduced by 7 bases and J by 6 bases, leaving a spacing of 10 bases between them. From the cysteine through the phenylalanine, the CDR3 covers 12 amino acids. CDR3 DNA is the only sequence kept; it has 36 bases, read in frame from the first base. CDR1 and CDR2, looked up from the germline V gene (reference sequence), are MNHEY and SMNVEV. The trial excluded patients who had a history of autoimmune disease or were on systemic immunosuppression. Peripheral blood for TCR sequencing was collected from all dose cohorts at baseline, on cycle 4 day 1, and on cycle 7 day 1. The samples were taken from a phase I, first-in-human, multicenter, open-label dose-escalation trial of ivuxolimab. Adults with locally advanced or metastatic head and neck squamous cell, hepatocellular, melanoma or renal cell carcinoma were enrolled in the trial. Before TCR sequencing, CD4+ T cells and CD8+ T cells were sorted from peripheral blood as separate populations.

This receptor was identified in an adult with an advanced solid tumor such as melanoma, head and neck, liver or kidney cancer. The sequence links TRBV27 to TRBJ1-5; the D gene cannot be named for sure. Specimen: CD4+ or CD8+ T cells sorted from blood, collected in a trial of the OX40 agonist ivuxolimab. The nucleotides read TGTGCCAGCACTATATGGGGTCAGCCCCAGCATTTT. Its product reads: CASTIWGQPQHF.